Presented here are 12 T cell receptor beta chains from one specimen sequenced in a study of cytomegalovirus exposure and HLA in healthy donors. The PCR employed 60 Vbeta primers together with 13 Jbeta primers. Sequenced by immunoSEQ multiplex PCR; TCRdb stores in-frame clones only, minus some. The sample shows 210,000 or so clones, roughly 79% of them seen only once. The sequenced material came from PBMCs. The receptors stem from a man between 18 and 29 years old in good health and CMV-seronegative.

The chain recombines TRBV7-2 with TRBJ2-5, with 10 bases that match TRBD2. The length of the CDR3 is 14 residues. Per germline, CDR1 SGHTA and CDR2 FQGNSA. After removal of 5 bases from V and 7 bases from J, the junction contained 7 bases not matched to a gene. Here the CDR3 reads CASSRGLAEGTQYF. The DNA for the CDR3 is TGTGCCAGCAGCAGAGGACTAGCGGAAGGGACCCAGTACTTC.

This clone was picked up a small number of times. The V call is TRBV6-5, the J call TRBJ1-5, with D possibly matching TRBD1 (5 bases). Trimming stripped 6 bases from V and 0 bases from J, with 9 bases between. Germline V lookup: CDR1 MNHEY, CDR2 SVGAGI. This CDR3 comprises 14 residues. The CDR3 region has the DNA TGTGCCAGCAGGGGTACAGGTAGCAATCAGCCCCAGCATTTT. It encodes CASRGTGSNQPQHF.

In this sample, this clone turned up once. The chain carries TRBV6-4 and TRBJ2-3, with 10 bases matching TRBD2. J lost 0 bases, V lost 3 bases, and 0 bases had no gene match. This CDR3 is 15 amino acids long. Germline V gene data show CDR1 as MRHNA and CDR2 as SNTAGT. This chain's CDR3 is CASSEAGGSTDTQYF. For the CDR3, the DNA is TGTGCCAGCAGTGAAGCGGGGGGGAGCACAGATACGCAGTATTTT.

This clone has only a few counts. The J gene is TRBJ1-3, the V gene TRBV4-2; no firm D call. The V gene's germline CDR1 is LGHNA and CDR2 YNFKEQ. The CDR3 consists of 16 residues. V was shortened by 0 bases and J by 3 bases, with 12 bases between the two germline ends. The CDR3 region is CASSQDWGGYGNTIYF. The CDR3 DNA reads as TGTGCCAGCAGCCAAGATTGGGGAGGGTATGGAAACACCATATATTTT.

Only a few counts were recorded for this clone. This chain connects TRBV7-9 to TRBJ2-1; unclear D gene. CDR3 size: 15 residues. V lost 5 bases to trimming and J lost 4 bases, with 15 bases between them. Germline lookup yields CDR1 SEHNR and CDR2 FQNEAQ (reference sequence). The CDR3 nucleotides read TGTGCCAGCAGCCCCGACAAAAACGCGTACAATGAGCAGTTCTTC. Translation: CASSPDKNAYNEQFF.

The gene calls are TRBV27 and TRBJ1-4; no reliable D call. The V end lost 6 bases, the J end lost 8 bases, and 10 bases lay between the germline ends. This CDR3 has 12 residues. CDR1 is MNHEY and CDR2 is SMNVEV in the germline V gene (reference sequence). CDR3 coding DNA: TGTGCCAGCAGCCGGTACGGGGAAAAACTGTTTTTT. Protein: CASSRYGEKLFF.

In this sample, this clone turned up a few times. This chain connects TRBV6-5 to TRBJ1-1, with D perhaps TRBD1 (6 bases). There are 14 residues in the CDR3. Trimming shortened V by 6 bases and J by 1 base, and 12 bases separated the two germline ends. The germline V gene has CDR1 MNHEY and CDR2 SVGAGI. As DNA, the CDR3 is TGTGCCAGCAGAGGGACAACCACGAACACTGAAGCTTTCTTT. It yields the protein CASRGTTTNTEAFF.

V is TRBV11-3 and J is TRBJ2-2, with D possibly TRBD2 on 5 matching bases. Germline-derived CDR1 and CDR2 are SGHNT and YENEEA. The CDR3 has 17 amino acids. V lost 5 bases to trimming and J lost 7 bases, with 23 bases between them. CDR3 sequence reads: CASSPRTGNTPLGELFF. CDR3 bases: TGTGCCAGCAGCCCAAGAACCGGGAACACACCCCTCGGGGAGCTGTTTTTT. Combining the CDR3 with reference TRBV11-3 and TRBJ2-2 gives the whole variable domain EAGVVQSPRYKIIEKKQPVAFWCNPISGHNTLYWYLQNLGQGPELLIRYENEEAVDDSQLPKDRFSAERLKGVDSTLKIQPAELGDSAVYLCASSPRTGNTPLGELFFGEGSRLTVL.

The chain's CDR3 is CASSLGTGGVSETQYF. The CDR3 DNA follows: TGTGCCAGCAGCTTGGGGACCGGGGGGGTATCGGAGACCCAGTACTTC. The V gene is TRBV5-6, the J gene TRBJ2-5; 8 positions agree with TRBD2. The CDR3 has 16 residues. CDR1 is SGHDT, CDR2 YYEEEE, per germline. V trimming: 0 bases; J trimming: 5 bases; junction bases outside the gene matches: 9.

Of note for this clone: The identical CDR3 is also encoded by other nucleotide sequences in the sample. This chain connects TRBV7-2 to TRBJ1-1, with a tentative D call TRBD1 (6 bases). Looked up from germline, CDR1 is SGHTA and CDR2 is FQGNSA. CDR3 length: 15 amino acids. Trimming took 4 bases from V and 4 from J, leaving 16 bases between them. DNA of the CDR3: TGTGCCAGCAGCTGGATAGGGGGTTTGGGCACTGAAGCTTTCTTT. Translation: CASSWIGGLGTEAFF.

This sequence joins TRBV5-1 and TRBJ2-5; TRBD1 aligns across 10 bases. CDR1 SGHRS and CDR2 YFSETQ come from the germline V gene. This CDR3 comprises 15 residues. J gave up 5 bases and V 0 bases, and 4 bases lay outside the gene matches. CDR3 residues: CASSLGGQGGETQYF. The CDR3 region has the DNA TGCGCCAGCAGCTTGGGAGGACAGGGGGGGGAGACCCAGTACTTC.

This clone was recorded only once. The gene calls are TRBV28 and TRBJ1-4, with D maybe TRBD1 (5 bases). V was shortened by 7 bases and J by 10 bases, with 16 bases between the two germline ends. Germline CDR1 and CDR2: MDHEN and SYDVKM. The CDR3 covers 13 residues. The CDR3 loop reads CASNQPGGGKLFF. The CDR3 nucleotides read TGTGCCAGCAACCAGCCCGGGGGGGGAAAACTGTTTTTT. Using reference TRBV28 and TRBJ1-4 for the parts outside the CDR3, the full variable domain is DVKVTQSSRYLVKRTGEKVFLECVQDMDHENMFWYRQDPGLGLRLIYFSYDVKMKEKGDIPEGYSVSREKKERFSLILESASTNQTSMYLCASNQPGGGKLFFGSGTQLSVL.